Sequencing of this TCR beta chain was carried out in a study of blood T cell repertoires in COVID-19. On the study more broadly: The study drew acute and convalescent COVID-19 samples from the United States, Italy and Spain.

Only in-frame clones appear in the TCRdb table, and some are missing; sequencing was by immunoSEQ multiplex PCR. The sample includes roughly 500,000 clones, around nine tenths of them seen just once. V dropped 4 bases and J dropped 5 bases, with 9 bases sitting between them. From germline, CDR1 is MNHEY and CDR2 SVGAGI. The CDR3 spans 12 residues. Each recovered donor of Cohort 3 presented with two negative PCRs, clearance, or symptom resolution. This TCR was recovered from a woman in her 40s who had recovered from COVID-19. The material sequenced was PBMCs or T cells enriched from blood (not recorded which). The chain is built from TRBV6-5 and TRBJ2-7; TRBD2 is a possible D gene (6 bases). The CDR3 loop reads CASSLRGNEQYF. The CDR3 DNA reads as TGTGCCAGCAGTTTGCGGGGCAACGAGCAGTACTTC.